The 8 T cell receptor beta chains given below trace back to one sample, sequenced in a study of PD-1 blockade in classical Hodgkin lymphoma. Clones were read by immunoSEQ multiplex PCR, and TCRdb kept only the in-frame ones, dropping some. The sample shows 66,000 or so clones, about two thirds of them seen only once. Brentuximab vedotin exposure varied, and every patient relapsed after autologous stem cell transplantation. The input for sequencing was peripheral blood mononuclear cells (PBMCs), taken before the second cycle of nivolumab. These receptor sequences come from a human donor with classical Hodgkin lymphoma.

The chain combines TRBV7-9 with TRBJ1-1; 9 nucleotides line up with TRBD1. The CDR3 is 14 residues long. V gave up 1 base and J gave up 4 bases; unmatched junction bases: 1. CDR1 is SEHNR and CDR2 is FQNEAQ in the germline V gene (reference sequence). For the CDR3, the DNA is TGTGCCAGCAGCTTAGGGGGACAGGGCACTGAAGCTTTCTTT. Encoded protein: CASSLGGQGTEAFF.

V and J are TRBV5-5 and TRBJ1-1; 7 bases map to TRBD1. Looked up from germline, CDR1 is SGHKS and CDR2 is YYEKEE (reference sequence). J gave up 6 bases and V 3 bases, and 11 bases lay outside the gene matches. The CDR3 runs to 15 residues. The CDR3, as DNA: TGTGCCAGCAGCTGGAGAGAGACAGGGTTGGCTGAAGCTTTCTTT. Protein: CASSWRETGLAEAFF.

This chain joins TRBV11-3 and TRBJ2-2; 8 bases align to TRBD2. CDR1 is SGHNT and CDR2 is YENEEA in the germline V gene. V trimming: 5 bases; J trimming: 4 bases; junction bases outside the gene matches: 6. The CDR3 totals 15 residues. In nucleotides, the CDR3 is TGTGCCAGCAGCCGCCCTGCGGGAGGCACCGGGGAGCTGTTTTTT. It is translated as CASSRPAGGTGELFF.

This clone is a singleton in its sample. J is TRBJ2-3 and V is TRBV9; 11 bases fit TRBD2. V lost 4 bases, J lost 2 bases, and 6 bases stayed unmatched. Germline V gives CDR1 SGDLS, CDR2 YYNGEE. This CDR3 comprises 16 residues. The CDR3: CASSPLAGAYTDTQYF. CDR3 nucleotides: TGTGCCAGCAGCCCACTAGCGGGGGCCTACACAGATACGCAGTATTTT.

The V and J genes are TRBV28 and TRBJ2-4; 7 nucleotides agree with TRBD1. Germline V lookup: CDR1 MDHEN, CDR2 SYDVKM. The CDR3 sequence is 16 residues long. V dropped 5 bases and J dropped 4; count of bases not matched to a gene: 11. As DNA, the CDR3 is TGTGCCAGCAGTGGGAGACGAGGGACAGTTAAAAACATTCAGTACTTC. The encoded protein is CASSGRRGTVKNIQYF.

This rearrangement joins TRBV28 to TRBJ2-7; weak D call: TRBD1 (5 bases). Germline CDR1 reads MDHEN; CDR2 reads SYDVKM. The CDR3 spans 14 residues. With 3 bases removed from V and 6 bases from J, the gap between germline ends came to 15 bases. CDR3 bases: TGTGCCAGCAGTTTCCAAGGGGTATCTTCCGAGCAGTACTTC. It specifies CASSFQGVSSEQYF.

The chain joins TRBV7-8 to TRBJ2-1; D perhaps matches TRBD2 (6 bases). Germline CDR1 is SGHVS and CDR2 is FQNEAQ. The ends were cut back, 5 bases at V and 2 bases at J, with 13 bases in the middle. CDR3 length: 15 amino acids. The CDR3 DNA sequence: TGTGCCAGCAGCCTGCTGGCGGGACCCTACAATGAGCAGTTCTTC. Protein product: CASSLLAGPYNEQFF.

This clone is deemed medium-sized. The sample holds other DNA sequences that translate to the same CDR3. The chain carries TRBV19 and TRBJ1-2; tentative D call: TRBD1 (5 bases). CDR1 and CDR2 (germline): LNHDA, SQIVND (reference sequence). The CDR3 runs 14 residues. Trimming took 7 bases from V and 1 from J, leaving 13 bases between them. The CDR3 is CASTQRGDNYGYTF. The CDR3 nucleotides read TGTGCCAGTACCCAACGGGGGGATAACTATGGCTACACCTTC.